This entry lists 32 T cell receptor beta chains sequenced from one sample in a study of blood T cells in healthy people across ages. Together with a sample-barcoded 5' primer, a J-beta primer mix was included in a second PCR lasting about 6 to 11 cycles. Each CDR3 protein is one row after TCRdb ran MiXCR on the 5' RACE reads. The table records some 1.8 million distinct CDR3 sequences, roughly two fifths of them present only once. Sequences were obtained from blood. These TCRs come from a human donor in good health.

This clonotype was observed a handful of times. The chain couples TRBV24-1 to TRBJ1-2, with a weak D call TRBD1 (5 bases). Germline V CDR1 and CDR2: KGHDR, SFDVKD. CDR3 length: 12 residues. Trimming cost V 5 bases and J 8 bases, with 11 bases left between them. Here the CDR3 reads CATSATGRGYTF. The CDR3 DNA reads TGTGCCACCAGTGCTACAGGTCGGGGCTACACCTTC.

CDR3 residues: CASSPPRRGRPDEQFF. The CDR3 bases are TGTGCCAGCAGCCCCCCTAGGAGGGGCCGCCCTGATGAGCAGTTCTTC. This chain joins TRBV4-2 and TRBJ2-1; D is perhaps TRBD2 (6 bases). The germline V and J ends were trimmed by 4 bases and 8 bases, with 21 bases remaining between them. CDR1 LGHNA and CDR2 YNFKEQ come from the germline V gene. The CDR3 runs 16 residues.

Note on this clonotype: The germline gene is not matched at one end of the junction; a read error may be the cause. The chain employs TRBV15 and TRBJ1-5, with D uncertain. There are 16 residues in the CDR3. The germline CDR1 and CDR2 sequences are LNHNV and YYDKDF (reference sequence). CDR3 nucleotide sequence: TGTGCCGCCAGCAGAGATAAGGCGGATGAAAATCAGCCCCAGCATTTT. This codes for CAASRDKADENQPQHF.

J is TRBJ2-3 and V is TRBV7-8; 7 bases align to TRBD1. The CDR3 is made up of 23 amino acids. V was pared by 5 bases and J by 2 bases, with 31 bases of the junction left unmatched. CDR1 and CDR2 from the germline V gene are SGHVS and FQNEAQ. The CDR3, as DNA: TGTGCCAGCAGCCTACCCCCATACGAAAAGGACAGGCTCGAACAACACGACACAGATACGCAGTATTTT. This encodes CASSLPPYEKDRLEQHDTDTQYF.

This clonotype was detected a few times. The chain combines TRBV6-1 with TRBJ1-2; D gene unclear. Trimming left V 3 bases short and J 3 bases short, with 8 bases between. The CDR3 runs to 13 residues. Looked up from germline, CDR1 is MNHNS and CDR2 is SASEGT. CDR3 sequence reads: CASSENGDYGYTF. The CDR3 DNA reads as TGTGCCAGCAGTGAGAACGGCGACTATGGCTACACCTTC.

V and J are TRBV7-6 and TRBJ2-1, with D hard to call. The germline V and J ends were trimmed by 1 base and 9 bases, with 7 bases remaining between them. The CDR3 is 12 residues long. The V gene's germline CDR1 is SGHVS and CDR2 FNYEAQ. The DNA for the CDR3 is TGTGCCAGCAGCTTAGACGGGTTTGAGCAGTTCTTC. Translation: CASSLDGFEQFF.

The chain uses TRBV20-1 and TRBJ2-1, with D perhaps matching TRBD2 (6 bases). The CDR3 is 15 amino acids. The V end was cut by 3 bases, the J end by 6 bases, with 18 bases between. CDR1 is DFQATT and CDR2 is SNEGSKA in the germline V gene (reference sequence). CDR3 residues: CSASVRRDGFNEQFF. Written as DNA, the CDR3 is TGCAGTGCTAGTGTTAGGAGGGACGGTTTCAATGAGCAGTTCTTC.

This clonotype was counted a few times. This chain uses TRBV7-2 with TRBJ2-7; 7 nucleotides agree with TRBD1. This CDR3 has 16 residues. Germline-derived CDR1 and CDR2 are SGHTA and FQGNSA. Trimming removed 4 bases from V and 3 bases from J; junction bases left unmatched: 12. The DNA for the CDR3 is TGTGCCAGCAGCTCCAACCGGGACAGCGATTACTACGAGCAGTACTTC. This codes for CASSSNRDSDYYEQYF.

This chain links TRBV7-2 with TRBJ2-1, with TRBD2 identical over 9 bases. CDR1 is SGHTA, CDR2 FQGNSA, per germline. J lost 9 bases, V lost 1 base, and 16 bases had no gene match. The CDR3 loop spans 18 amino acids. CDR3 nucleotide sequence: TGTGCCAGCAGCTTAGTCTTAGTCGTAGGCGGGGGGGCGTTTGAGCAGTTCTTC. Translated: CASSLVLVVGGGAFEQFF.

This clonotype was found a few times. This sequence joins TRBV6-6 and TRBJ2-1; 7 bases fit TRBD2. V trimming: 0 bases; J trimming: 8 bases; junction bases outside the gene matches: 4. The CDR3 is 14 residues long. The germline gives CDR1 MNHNY, CDR2 SVGAGI (reference sequence). The CDR3 protein is CASSYSPGRDEQFF. Written as DNA, the CDR3 is TGTGCCAGCAGTTACTCCCCAGGGAGGGATGAGCAGTTCTTC.

The chain couples TRBV5-1 to TRBJ1-6; D unresolved. Germline CDR1 reads SGHRS; CDR2 reads YFSETQ. V lost 4 bases and J 4 bases, leaving 6 bases between the germline ends. The CDR3 is 13 amino acids. As DNA, the CDR3 is TGCGCCAGCAGCCCCGAATATAATTCACCCCTCCACTTT. Translating it yields CASSPEYNSPLHF. The variable domain in full, completed from reference TRBV5-1 and TRBJ1-6, reads KAGVTQTPRYLIKTRGQQVTLSCSPISGHRSVSWYQQTPGQGLQFLFEYFSETQRNKGNFPGRFSGRQFSNSRSEMNVSTLELGDSALYLCASSPEYNSPLHFGNGTRLTVT.

V and J are TRBV28 and TRBJ2-1; 10 bases line up with TRBD2. The CDR3 is 16 amino acids. The J segment lost 5 bases and the V segment lost 5 bases, leaving 9 bases of the junction unmatched. From germline, CDR1 is MDHEN and CDR2 SYDVKM. The CDR3 sequence: CASSPSLAGENNEQFF. CDR3 bases: TGTGCCAGCAGTCCATCTCTAGCGGGGGAGAACAATGAGCAGTTCTTC.

The V call is TRBV15, the J call TRBJ1-4; D is undetermined. Trimming stripped 2 bases from V and 6 bases from J, with 10 bases between. CDR1 and CDR2 (germline): LNHNV, YYDKDF (reference sequence). The CDR3 totals 14 residues. The CDR3 loop reads CATSRRSRDEKLFF. The CDR3 nucleotides read TGTGCCACCAGCAGACGTTCCCGCGATGAAAAACTGTTTTTT.

There are a few counts of this clonotype. This chain uses TRBV29-1 with TRBJ2-7, with D tentatively TRBD1 (6 bases). The J call may be faulty, since TRBJ2-4 better matches the DNA end. The CDR3 runs 14 residues. Germline CDR1 SQVTM, CDR2 ANQGSEA. Here the CDR3 DNA reads TGCAGCGTTGTCATGGGACAATCCGCTCACATTCAGTACTTC. Its translation is CSVVMGQSAHIQYF.

The rearrangement joins TRBV4-3 to TRBJ1-5; 7 nucleotides match TRBD1. This CDR3 comprises 13 residues. J was trimmed by 10 bases and V by 4 bases; bases with no gene match: 7. The V gene's germline CDR1 is LGHNA and CDR2 YSLEER. The DNA for the CDR3 is TGCGCCAGCAGCCGAGACAGGGTCAATCCCCAGCATTTT. It translates to CASSRDRVNPQHF.

This clonotype occurred many times. This sequence joins TRBV20-1 and TRBJ2-7, with D perhaps TRBD1 (6 bases). CDR1 DFQATT and CDR2 SNEGSKA come from the germline V gene (reference sequence). V gave up 3 bases and J gave up 2 bases, with 11 bases separating them. This CDR3 has 13 amino acids. Here the CDR3 DNA reads TGCAGTGCTAGGGACAGTGAAGCCTACGAGCAGTACTTC. Translation: CSARDSEAYEQYF.

This chain uses TRBV5-1 with TRBJ2-4, with 11 bases fitting TRBD2. Germline values: CDR1 SGHRS, CDR2 YFSETQ. The CDR3 sequence is 17 residues long. V shed 5 bases and J 1 base; nucleotides not matched to a gene: 8. CDR3 coding DNA: TGCGCCAGCAGATCGGGACTAGCGGATTTCGCCAAAAACATTCAGTACTTC. This encodes CASRSGLADFAKNIQYF.

This chain links TRBV12-5 with TRBJ2-5, with TRBD2 identical over 12 bases. The end of the DNA aligns better with TRBJ2-7, so the J call may be wrong. The CDR3 runs 15 residues. Looked up from germline, CDR1 is LGHNT and CDR2 is FRNRAP. Here the CDR3 DNA reads TGTGCTAGTGGTCCCCTAGCGGGGGGGAACTACGAGCAGTACTTC. Amino acid sequence: CASGPLAGGNYEQYF.

The V and J genes are TRBV20-1 and TRBJ2-7; TRBD2 aligns across 8 bases. With 0 bases clipped from V and 1 base from J, the junction kept 8 bases outside the gene matches. Germline V gives CDR1 DFQATT, CDR2 SNEGSKA (reference sequence). The CDR3 spans 16 residues. The CDR3 DNA is TGCAGTGCTAGAGAATGGAGAGCGGGAGTGTCCTACGAGCAGTACTTC. Protein: CSAREWRAGVSYEQYF.

This chain uses TRBV9 with TRBJ2-1; 8 bases map to TRBD2. Losses at the gene ends were 0 bases for V and 12 bases for J; bases not matched to a gene: 8. The germline gives CDR1 SGDLS, CDR2 YYNGEE. This CDR3 spans 14 amino acids. Here the CDR3 DNA reads TGTGCCAGCAGCGTAGTCGGGGGGGCAGATACGCAGTTCTTC. Encoded protein: CASSVVGGADTQFF.

This sequence joins TRBV7-2 and TRBJ2-1; D possibly corresponds to TRBD1 (6 bases). Germline V gene data show CDR1 as SGHTA and CDR2 as FQGNSA. The CDR3 has 13 residues. V gave up 3 bases and J gave up 10 bases, with 13 bases separating them. The CDR3 loop reads CASSFSPGDEQFF. The CDR3 DNA reads as TGTGCCAGCAGCTTCTCGCCAGGGGACGAGCAGTTCTTC.

Many counts were recorded for this clonotype. V gene TRBV7-9 combines with J gene TRBJ2-6; perhaps TRBD1 as D (5 bases). V lost 4 bases, J lost 2 bases, and 12 bases lay in between. Germline CDR1 is SEHNR and CDR2 is FQNEAQ (reference sequence). The length of the CDR3 is 16 residues. The CDR3, as DNA: TGTGCCAGCAGCTGGGGCATAAGCGCTGGGGCCAACGTCCTGACTTTC. The encoded protein is CASSWGISAGANVLTF.

In its sample, this clonotype was seen a few times. V usage is TRBV10-3 and J usage is TRBJ1-2; the match to TRBD1 covers 9 bases. V dropped 0 bases and J dropped 3; count of bases not matched to a gene: 5. Germline V gene lookup returns CDR1 ENHRY and CDR2 SYGVKD. This CDR3 has 16 residues. The CDR3 DNA sequence: TGTGCCATCAGTGAGTCGCGACAGGGGGTGGACTATGGCTACACCTTC. This encodes CAISESRQGVDYGYTF.

The J gene is TRBJ2-1, the V gene TRBV7-2, with 10 bases fitting TRBD2. Germline V CDR1 and CDR2: SGHTA, FQGNSA. V gave up 5 bases and J gave up 3 bases; unmatched junction bases: 13. This CDR3 comprises 18 residues. The DNA of the CDR3 is TGTGCCAGCAGCCCAAGACGAGGCACTAGCGGGATCTACAATGAGCAGTTCTTC. Translation gives CASSPRRGTSGIYNEQFF.

The chain uses TRBV27 and TRBJ1-2; no reliable D call. Germline V lookup: CDR1 MNHEY, CDR2 SMNVEV (reference sequence). Between the trimmed V and J ends, which lost 6 bases and 4 bases, there was a span of 18 bases. The CDR3 consists of 15 residues. CDR3 sequence (DNA): TGTGCCAGCAGCCAGGAATGGCGTGGGATCTATGGCTACACCTTC. Translated: CASSQEWRGIYGYTF.

This clonotype was recorded a few times. The gene calls are TRBV6-8 and TRBJ1-5; 7 positions match TRBD1. V shed 8 bases and J 0 bases; nucleotides not matched to a gene: 10. The CDR3 covers 16 residues. The germline gives CDR1 MNHGY, CDR2 SAAAGT. CDR3 DNA sequence: TGTGCCAGCCGACCTTTACAGGGGAGTAGCAATCAGCCCCAGCATTTT. Residues: CASRPLQGSSNQPQHF.

This clonotype was counted many times. The CDR3 sequence is CASSSGLAGVETQYF. CDR3 nucleotides: TGTGCCAGCAGCTCGGGACTAGCGGGGGTAGAGACCCAGTACTTC. This rearrangement joins TRBV7-2 to TRBJ2-5, with 14 bases matching TRBD2. In germline, CDR1 is SGHTA, CDR2 FQGNSA. Trimming took 4 bases from V and 4 from J; bases not matched to a gene: 2. The CDR3 length is 15 residues.

The table lists this clonotype with a few counts. The chain has TRBV20-1 and TRBJ2-7; TRBD2 is a possible D gene (7 bases). CDR3 length: 14 amino acids. Trimming stripped 4 bases from V and 5 bases from J, with 18 bases between. Germline V gene data show CDR1 as DFQATT and CDR2 as SNEGSKA (reference sequence). This chain's CDR3 is CSATREGGGNEQYF. As DNA, the CDR3 is TGCAGTGCTACCCGAGAGGGGGGGGGCAACGAGCAGTACTTC.

The chain recombines TRBV7-2 with TRBJ2-5; D is unclear. The J call may not be correct, given that the DNA end is closer to TRBJ2-1. In germline, CDR1 is SGHTA, CDR2 FQGNSA. The CDR3 is 11 amino acids. The CDR3 bases are TGTGCCAGCAGCGTCCAAGAGACCCAGTTCTTC. Translated: CASSVQETQFF.

In this sample, this clonotype turned up a few times. The chain couples TRBV20-1 to TRBJ2-1; tentative D call: TRBD1 (5 bases). Trimming took 4 bases from V and 9 from J, leaving 13 bases between them. The germline V gene encodes CDR1 DFQATT and CDR2 SNEGSKA (reference sequence). This CDR3 region has 12 residues. The CDR3 nucleotides are TGCAGTGCTAAAATTACCCAGGGTGAGCAGTTCTTC. It encodes CSAKITQGEQFF.

V gene TRBV7-8 combines with J gene TRBJ2-3; TRBD2 matches at 12 bases. From germline, CDR1 is SGHVS and CDR2 FQNEAQ. Trimming at V came to 5 bases and at J to 4 bases, leaving 16 bases not matched to a gene. The CDR3 has 19 amino acids. The CDR3 protein is CASSPRRVLAGGLADTQYF. The CDR3 bases are TGTGCCAGCAGCCCTCGCAGGGTCCTAGCGGGGGGGCTTGCAGATACGCAGTATTTT. Looking up the rest from reference TRBV7-8 and TRBJ2-3 gives the full variable domain: GAGVSQSPRYKVAKRGQDVALRCDPISGHVSLFWYQQALGQGPEFLTYFQNEAQLDKSGLPSDRFFAERPEGSVSTLKIQRTQQEDSAVYLCASSPRRVLAGGLADTQYFGPGTRLTVL.

The chain is built from TRBV4-1 and TRBJ1-6; 8 bases fit TRBD1. Per the germline V gene, CDR1 is MGHRA and CDR2 is YSYEKL. The J segment lost 11 bases and the V segment lost 4 bases, leaving 10 bases of the junction unmatched. The CDR3 runs to 15 residues. For the CDR3, the DNA is TGCGCCAGCAGCCGAGTAGGACAGGGTAACACACCCCTCCACTTT. It specifies CASSRVGQGNTPLHF.